These 9 T cell receptor beta chains were sequenced from one sample in a study of regulatory T cells in long-lasting Graves disease. Arm-PCR of CDR3 regions and iRepertoire HTBI primers were used to build TCR beta libraries. TCRdb re-called the multiplex PCR reads through MiXCR, storing one row per CDR3 protein. There are over 500,000 distinct CDR3 sequences in the sample; under 20% occur only once, and 18% lies in the top ten. Time point here: newly diagnosed GD, antithyroid drugs for less than 3 months. The TCR library used RNA extracted from PBMCs. These data were likewise used in another study, on T cells in Graves' hyperthyroidism and ophthalmopathy.

Source: peripheral blood mononuclear cells (PBMCs), taken at new diagnosis, from a patient treated with antithyroid drugs. These receptors came from a woman aged 25 to 45 with Graves disease.

This clonotype was seen more than once but under ten times. The chain employs TRBV6-1 and TRBJ1-5; D is possibly TRBD1 (5 bases). V was trimmed by 5 bases and J by 1 base, leaving 15 bases between them. Per germline, CDR1 MNHNS and CDR2 SASEGT. This CDR3 region has 16 residues. In DNA form, the CDR3 reads TGTGCCAGCAGTAACAAGGGGAGTGGAAGCAATCAGCCCCAGCATTTT. Protein sequence: CASSNKGSGSNQPQHF.

In its sample, this clonotype was seen many times. The V call is TRBV20-1, the J call TRBJ2-3; TRBD1 is a possible D gene (6 bases). The germline gives CDR1 DFQATT, CDR2 SNEGSKA (reference sequence). Deletions cut 0 bases from V and 3 bases from J, with 13 bases between. The CDR3 is 15 amino acids. This chain's CDR3 is CSAREPGARTDTQYF. CDR3 DNA: TGCAGTGCTAGAGAACCAGGGGCTAGGACAGATACGCAGTATTTT.

This clonotype was seen many times. The CDR3 loop reads CASRLEGLNTEAFF. In DNA, the CDR3 is TGTGCCAGCAGACTCGAGGGGTTGAACACTGAAGCTTTCTTT. The chain combines TRBV27 with TRBJ1-1; D is possibly TRBD1 (5 bases). The CDR3 covers 14 residues. The germline CDR1 and CDR2 sequences are MNHEY and SMNVEV (reference sequence). V was cut by 6 bases and J by 0 bases, with 11 bases left in between.

In DNA, the CDR3 is TGTGCCACCAGTGGACAGGGGAACTATGGCTACACCTTC. It yields the protein CATSGQGNYGYTF. The chain carries TRBV24-1 and TRBJ1-2; 8 nucleotides line up with TRBD1. V gave up 5 bases and J gave up 2 bases; unmatched junction bases: 0. The germline CDR1 and CDR2 sequences are KGHDR and SFDVKD. This CDR3 comprises 13 residues.

This chain connects TRBV5-1 to TRBJ2-5, with D tentatively TRBD1 (5 bases). Germline V lookup: CDR1 SGHRS, CDR2 YFSETQ. The CDR3 runs to 15 residues. V lost 0 bases and J 2 bases, leaving 11 bases between the germline ends. As DNA, the CDR3 is TGCGCCAGCAGCTTGGCCGACAGCGTTCAAGAGACCCAGTACTTC. Its translation is CASSLADSVQETQYF. Full variable domain (remainder filled in from reference TRBV5-1 and TRBJ2-5): KAGVTQTPRYLIKTRGQQVTLSCSPISGHRSVSWYQQTPGQGLQFLFEYFSETQRNKGNFPGRFSGRQFSNSRSEMNVSTLELGDSALYLCASSLADSVQETQYFGPGTRLLVL.

This clonotype was counted a few times. The chain has TRBV29-1 and TRBJ1-2; a possible D gene is TRBD1 (5 bases). V was cut by 0 bases and J by 4 bases, with 24 bases left in between. The germline CDR1 and CDR2 sequences are SQVTM and ANQGSEA. The CDR3 covers 18 residues. The CDR3 sequence is CSVEDRTGTESYRYGYTF. The DNA for the CDR3 is TGCAGCGTTGAAGACAGAACCGGGACGGAAAGTTATCGCTATGGCTACACCTTC.

The genes are TRBV7-2 and TRBJ2-3; TRBD2 matches 7 bases. The length of the CDR3 is 16 residues. From germline, CDR1 is SGHTA and CDR2 FQGNSA. J was trimmed by 5 bases and V by 1 base; bases with no gene match: 9. The CDR3 DNA reads as TGTGCCAGCAGCTTAGTCGGGGCTAGCGGAGGAGATACGCAGTATTTT. Translating it yields CASSLVGASGGDTQYF. The full variable domain, completed using reference TRBV7-2 and TRBJ2-3, is GAGVSQSPSNKVTEKGKDVELRCDPISGHTALYWYRQSLGQGLEFLIYFQGNSAPDKSGLPSDRFSAERTGGSVSTLTIQRTQQEDSAVYLCASSLVGASGGDTQYFGPGTRLTVL.

In its sample, this clonotype was seen many times. The chain employs TRBV6-1 and TRBJ1-5; tentative D call: TRBD1 (5 bases). V was shortened by 3 bases and J by 6 bases, with 12 bases between the two germline ends. The CDR3 sequence is 14 residues long. From germline, CDR1 is MNHNS and CDR2 SASEGT. CDR3 DNA sequence: TGTGCCAGCAGTGAGGGGGGGATGGCTCAGCCCCAGCATTTT. It encodes CASSEGGMAQPQHF.

This clonotype has only a few counts. This chain joins TRBV5-1 and TRBJ2-5; the D gene is possibly TRBD2 (5 bases). In germline, CDR1 is SGHRS, CDR2 YFSETQ. The length of the CDR3 is 15 residues. V dropped 4 bases and J dropped 2 bases, with 15 bases sitting between them. CDR3 amino acids: CASSGPDSQQETQYF. CDR3 in DNA: TGCGCCAGCAGCGGGCCGGACTCGCAACAAGAGACCCAGTACTTC.